The T cell receptor (beta chain) described here comes from a study of human T cells and chemical hapten exposure. Time point noted: patch test 2, 6 weeks after DPC sensitization. Treatment given: therapeutic diphenylcyclopropenone sensitization with weekly scalp DPC. TCRdb redid the calling of the RACE reads with MiXCR, one entry per CDR3 protein. The table shows more than 90,000 distinct CDR3 sequences, with over 9.5% occurring only once. Points on this clonotype: A much larger clone lies a single base off, so this may be a read error.

This CDR3 comprises 14 residues. Per germline, CDR1 MDHEN and CDR2 SYDVKM. V usage is TRBV28 and J usage is TRBJ1-2; no clear D gene. The material was whole blood, obtained in connection with sensitization to the hapten diphenylcyclopropenone (DPC). The sequence came from a woman in her forties with alopecia areata. Some clones in this sample may be carry-over from other donors' samples. The DNA for the CDR3 is TGTGTCAGCACCCCACCCATGGATGCGAAAGGCTACACCTTC. Translation gives CVSTPPMDAKGYTF.